What follows are 20 T cell receptor beta chains derived from one specimen sequenced in a study of T-cell memory formation after mild COVID-19 (dated by TCRdb to the early 2020s). The library was prepared using 5' RACE. The reads were generated on an Illumina NovaSeq 6000. The raw public data were reprocessed by TCRdb itself: fastp quality trimming at Q25, MiXCR clonotype calling, in-frame beta chains only. Rows are unified per CDR3 protein, each entry keeping the most common DNA and genes. The sample table holds about 350,000 distinct CDR3 sequences, of which 25% to 30% were seen once. The leading ten clones occupy approximately 15% of the sample. Sequences were obtained from PBMCs or a T cell subset sorted from them (not recorded which). These TCRs come from an adult woman who had mild COVID-19 (a few samples of this study predate the infection). The sample titles of this study are shuffled in the database, so cell type and time point are left out; the donor was told from shared clones.

The V and J genes are TRBV15 and TRBJ1-2, with 8 positions matching TRBD1. J gave up 4 bases and V 3 bases, and 4 bases lay outside the gene matches. The CDR3 extends over 14 amino acids. Germline-derived CDR1 and CDR2 are LNHNV and YYDKDF (reference sequence). CDR3 amino acids: CATSRDREAYGYTF. The CDR3 nucleotides are TGTGCCACCAGCAGGGACAGGGAGGCCTATGGCTACACCTTC.

The chain combines TRBV12-3 or TRBV12-4 with TRBJ1-2; D remains ambiguous. V was cut by 3 bases and J by 6 bases, with 2 bases left in between. The CDR3 runs to 10 residues. CDR3 sequence (DNA): TGTGCCAGCAGTTTTAATGGCTACACCTTC. Its protein is CASSFNGYTF.

V and J are TRBV5-6 and TRBJ2-3; 12 bases fit TRBD2. Germline V gene data show CDR1 as SGHDT and CDR2 as YYEEEE. V dropped 3 bases and J dropped 1; count of bases not matched to a gene: 0. This CDR3 is built from 15 residues. CDR3 in DNA: TGTGCCAGCAGCTGGACTAGCGGGGGCACAGATACGCAGTATTTT. Its protein is CASSWTSGGTDTQYF.

The chain links TRBV4-3 to TRBJ1-1; D ambiguous. The V end lost 4 bases, the J end lost 0 bases, and 18 bases lay between the germline ends. This CDR3 is built from 17 residues. The V gene's germline CDR1 is LGHNA and CDR2 YSLEER. The CDR3 nucleotides are TGCGCCAGCAGCCTAACCGTGACGGGAACAATGAACACTGAAGCTTTCTTT. Its protein is CASSLTVTGTMNTEAFF.

The chain has TRBV30 and TRBJ1-1, with no clear D. Germline V gene sequence: CDR1 GTSNPN, CDR2 SVGIG (reference sequence). The CDR3 sequence is 13 residues long. Trimming took off 2 bases at V and 2 bases at J, with 9 bases between the two ends. CDR3 nucleotide sequence: TGTGCCTGGAGTCGGAACCTCAACACTGAAGCTTTCTTT. Residues: CAWSRNLNTEAFF. Complete variable domain (other parts from reference TRBV30 and TRBJ1-1): SQTIHQWPATLVQPVGSPLSLECTVEGTSNPNLYWYRQAAGRGLQLLFYSVGIGQISSEVPQNLSASRPQDRQFILSSKKLLLSDSGFYLCAWSRNLNTEAFFGQGTRLTVV.

The chain uses TRBV12-3 or TRBV12-4 and TRBJ1-2; TRBD1 might be the D (5 bases). The CDR3 is 14 residues long. Trimming took off 4 bases at V and 1 base at J, with 10 bases between the two ends. CDR3 in amino acids: CASSYGTFNYGYTF. The CDR3 DNA follows: TGTGCCAGCAGTTACGGGACCTTTAACTATGGCTACACCTTC.

This chain links TRBV12-3 or TRBV12-4 with TRBJ2-7; unclear D gene. Trimming pared 5 bases from V and 4 bases from J, leaving 9 bases between. The CDR3 covers 12 residues. CDR3 sequence: CASSLYTYEQYF. CDR3 bases: TGTGCCAGCAGTCTGTATACATACGAGCAGTACTTC.

V usage is TRBV12-3 or TRBV12-4 and J usage is TRBJ2-2; TRBD2 matches 12 bases. The CDR3 length is 18 residues. With 6 bases clipped from V and 1 base from J, the junction kept 9 bases outside the gene matches. The CDR3 loop is CASSSSGRALGNTGELFF. CDR3 nucleotides: TGTGCCAGCAGCTCTAGCGGGAGGGCCCTCGGGAACACCGGGGAGCTGTTTTTT.

This clonotype was observed a few times. CDR3 residues: CASSYYGGSYEQYF. In DNA, the CDR3 is TGTGCCAGCAGTTACTATGGGGGCTCCTACGAGCAGTACTTC. The chain uses TRBV6-5 and TRBJ2-7; D might be TRBD1 or TRBD2, each matching 5 bases. Germline CDR1 reads MNHEY; CDR2 reads SVGAGI. The CDR3 runs to 14 residues. V was trimmed by 1 base and J by 0 bases, leaving 7 bases between them.

CDR3 DNA sequence: TGTGCCAGCAGCTCCACTATTTTACGCCGGGACAGGCTCATCGAGCAGTACTTC. Residues: CASSSTILRRDRLIEQYF. The chain recombines TRBV5-6 with TRBJ2-7, with 8 bases aligning to TRBD1. The trim removed 3 bases at V and 6 bases at J, leaving 20 bases unmatched. This CDR3 region has 18 residues. Germline V lookup: CDR1 SGHDT, CDR2 YYEEEE.

This clonotype was observed at least ten times. The J gene is TRBJ2-5, the V gene TRBV5-1; the D gene is possibly TRBD2 (6 bases). The V and J ends lost 6 bases and 3 bases respectively, with 18 bases between them. Germline V gene sequence: CDR1 SGHRS, CDR2 YFSETQ. The CDR3 is 15 amino acids. The CDR3 nucleotides are TGCGCCAGCAATATCGACGGGACTCAGGAAGAGACCCAGTACTTC. Its translation is CASNIDGTQEETQYF.

This clonotype was picked up a small number of times. This rearrangement joins TRBV7-9 to TRBJ2-7, with 9 bases that match TRBD2. The length of the CDR3 is 16 residues. Trimming took 3 bases from V and 2 from J; bases not matched to a gene: 8. Germline loops: CDR1 SEHNR, CDR2 FQNEAQ (reference sequence). The CDR3 sequence: CASSFGLAGPPYEQYF. The CDR3 coding sequence is TGTGCCAGCAGCTTCGGGCTAGCGGGACCACCCTACGAGCAGTACTTC.

This clonotype was counted a few times. This sequence joins TRBV7-2 and TRBJ1-5, with D possibly being TRBD1 (5 bases). This CDR3 has 18 residues. Trimming shortened V by 0 bases and J by 6 bases, and 21 bases separated the two germline ends. The germline gives CDR1 SGHTA, CDR2 FQGNSA. CDR3: CASSLAATVGSGGQPQHF. DNA for the CDR3: TGTGCCAGCAGCTTAGCCGCGACGGTGGGCAGTGGGGGTCAGCCCCAGCATTTT.

This clonotype was recorded a few times. The chain links TRBV20-1 to TRBJ1-2, with 10 bases identical to TRBD1. V shed 6 bases, J shed 6 bases, and the junction held 10 bases outside the gene matches. The germline CDR1 and CDR2 sequences are DFQATT and SNEGSKA (reference sequence). The CDR3 is 14 residues long. CDR3 nucleotides: TGCAGTGCCACACGCCTCGGGACAGGGGATGGCTACACCTTC. This translates into CSATRLGTGDGYTF.

The rearrangement joins TRBV25-1 to TRBJ2-7, with D perhaps TRBD1 or TRBD2 (7 bases each). Trimming shortened V by 3 bases and J by 3 bases, and 18 bases separated the two germline ends. The CDR3 consists of 16 residues. Germline-derived CDR1 and CDR2 are MGHDK and SYGVNS. CDR3 DNA: TGTGCCAGCAGTGAGCTAAGCGGGACAGATGACTACGAGCAGTACTTC. It specifies CASSELSGTDDYEQYF.

This clonotype was seen more than once but under ten times. The J gene is TRBJ2-1, the V gene TRBV4-2, with 9 bases aligning to TRBD2. This CDR3 comprises 18 residues. V trimming: 0 bases; J trimming: 6 bases; junction bases outside the gene matches: 12. Germline CDR1 reads LGHNA; CDR2 reads YNFKEQ. The CDR3 here is CASSQDGISGRSGNEQFF. The CDR3 DNA sequence: TGTGCCAGCAGCCAAGATGGGATTAGCGGGAGATCAGGCAATGAGCAGTTCTTC.

CDR3 DNA: TGTGCCATCAGGGGACAGGGGAAAAACGAGCAGTACTTC. This sequence encodes CAIRGQGKNEQYF. The genes are TRBV10-3 and TRBJ2-7, with TRBD1 identical over 10 bases. Germline CDR1 and CDR2: ENHRY and SYGVKD. The V segment lost 6 bases and the J segment 5 bases; nucleotides outside the gene matches: 4. CDR3 length: 13 amino acids.

This clonotype was seen a few times. V and J are TRBV18 and TRBJ2-5; 8 positions agree with TRBD2. The CDR3 is made up of 15 amino acids. Germline V gives CDR1 KGHSH, CDR2 LQKENI. The ends lost 2 bases at V and 4 bases at J; junction bases unmatched: 6. The CDR3 sequence is CASSPGTGGRETQYF. CDR3 coding DNA: TGTGCCAGCTCACCAGGCACGGGAGGGCGAGAGACCCAGTACTTC.

This chain connects TRBV10-3 to TRBJ2-7, with TRBD1 matching 10 bases. Germline V CDR1 and CDR2: ENHRY, SYGVKD. This CDR3 has 16 residues. V dropped 0 bases and J dropped 4; count of bases not matched to a gene: 6. The CDR3 DNA sequence: TGTGCCATCAGTGAGTCCACCGGGACAGGGGCTTACGAGCAGTACTTC. This gives the protein CAISESTGTGAYEQYF.

This clonotype was seen a handful of times. The chain carries TRBV11-2 and TRBJ2-3; no reliable D call. The CDR3 sequence is 16 residues long. CDR1 and CDR2 (germline): SGHAT, FQNNGV. V shed 5 bases and J shed 2 bases, with 17 bases lying between them. CDR3 bases: TGTGCCAGCAGCCCACAGACACTTACCATCACAGATACGCAGTATTTT. Its protein product is CASSPQTLTITDTQYF.